This entry concerns a single T cell receptor (beta chain). Its antigen is still unknown. This specimen comes from a study of blood T cells in healthy people across ages. Findings and limits, study-wide: Roughly linear declines in TCR beta diversity per million T cells occurred with age. Diversity estimated from one million T cells was considered an underestimate.

Then a second PCR, running roughly 7 to 11 cycles, was carried out with a sample-barcoded 5' primer and a J-beta primer mix. Using its own MiXCR run on the 5' RACE reads, TCRdb lists one record per CDR3 protein. The table shows roughly 1 million distinct CDR3 sequences, with approximately 25% occurring only once. These records were also assigned to another study, of T cells of mothers and their children. That report adds: None of the identified T cell clones proved to be persistent microchimeric clones.

This TCR came from a girl aged 2-10 years in good health. The sample was blood.

In nucleotides, the CDR3 is TGTGCCAGCAGCCCTGGGTTGTACACTGAAGCTTTCTTT. Amino acids: CASSPGLYTEAFF. V is TRBV14 and J is TRBJ1-1; D gene unclear. The length of the CDR3 is 13 residues. Germline V CDR1 and CDR2: SGHDN, FVKESK. Trimming removed 4 bases at V and 3 bases at J, with 9 bases between.